The 20 T cell receptor beta chains below all came from one sample that was sequenced in a study of beta chain features in type 1 diabetes. These receptors have no known antigen. Notes on the study in general: Among all four CD4+ subsets, Type 1 diabetes patients had TCRB CDR3s that were moderately but significantly shorter.

The whole isolated RNA underwent reverse transcription, so sequencing captured expressed TCRB transcripts. Only in-frame clones appear in the TCRdb table, and some are missing; sequencing was by immunoSEQ multiplex PCR. The profile shows about 140,000 clones, around 13% of them singletons. Sequencing was performed on central memory CD4+ T cells from blood. The receptors derive from a man younger than 35 with type 1 diabetes.

The chain recombines TRBV6-5 with TRBJ1-1, with a weak D call TRBD1 (6 bases). The CDR3 length is 13 residues. Trimming took off 4 bases at V and 6 bases at J, with 12 bases between the two ends. Germline V gene data show CDR1 as MNHEY and CDR2 as SVGAGI. The chain's CDR3 is CASSSDSWAEAFF. CDR3 nucleotides: TGTGCCAGCAGTTCGGACAGTTGGGCTGAAGCTTTCTTT.

At least ten counts were recorded for this clone. V is TRBV30 and J is TRBJ1-3; tentatively, D is TRBD1 (6 bases). This CDR3 has 14 residues. V lost 2 bases and J 1 base, leaving 9 bases between the germline ends. Germline CDR1 and CDR2: GTSNPN and SVGIG (reference sequence). The CDR3 protein is CAWSTGRSGNTIYF. The CDR3 region has the DNA TGTGCCTGGAGTACAGGGAGATCTGGAAACACCATATATTTT.

The chain couples TRBV6-5 to TRBJ2-1; D gene ambiguous. Deletions cut 0 bases from V and 3 bases from J, with 6 bases between. This CDR3 contains 14 residues. The germline V gene encodes CDR1 MNHEY and CDR2 SVGAGI. CDR3 bases: TGTGCCAGCAGTTACTCAACGGACTACAATGAGCAGTTCTTC. It is translated as CASSYSTDYNEQFF.

The chain joins TRBV19 to TRBJ1-5, with 9 positions matching TRBD1. The junction had 9 bases not matched to a gene; V was cut back by 5 bases and J by 4 bases. This CDR3 has 16 residues. Per the germline V gene, CDR1 is LNHDA and CDR2 is SQIVND (reference sequence). The CDR3 sequence: CASSSRGTGFNQPQHF. The DNA of the CDR3 is TGTGCCAGTAGTTCAAGGGGGACAGGGTTTAATCAGCCCCAGCATTTT.

There are a few counts of this clone. The chain links TRBV29-1 to TRBJ1-1; TRBD1 matches 7 bases. J lost 3 bases, V lost 7 bases, and 14 bases had no gene match. The CDR3 is 15 amino acids. Germline CDR1 SQVTM, CDR2 ANQGSEA. CDR3 nucleotides: TGCAGCGCGAACGTTCACCTCGGACAGGACACTGAAGCTTTCTTT. This sequence encodes CSANVHLGQDTEAFF.

This clone has only a few counts. This chain connects TRBV29-1 to TRBJ2-5; TRBD2 aligns across 12 bases. The CDR3 has 15 amino acids. The V segment lost 6 bases and the J segment 3 bases; nucleotides outside the gene matches: 8. Per the germline V gene, CDR1 is SQVTM and CDR2 is ANQGSEA. The CDR3 DNA sequence: TGCAGCGTCCTCCCTGGACTAGCGGGGAAAGAGACCCAGTACTTC. Translation: CSVLPGLAGKETQYF.

This clone was counted a few times. This rearrangement joins TRBV7-9 to TRBJ1-4, with unresolved D. CDR1 is SEHNR and CDR2 is FQNEAQ in the germline V gene (reference sequence). The CDR3 covers 14 residues. Trimming took off 5 bases at V and 3 bases at J, with 10 bases between the two ends. CDR3 DNA: TGTGCCAGCAGCCCCTGGCAGGCTAATGAAAAACTGTTTTTT. The encoded protein is CASSPWQANEKLFF. The whole variable domain, remainder taken from reference TRBV7-9 and TRBJ1-4, is DTGVSQNPRHKITKRGQNVTFRCDPISEHNRLYWYRQTLGQGPEFLTYFQNEAQLEKSRLLSDRFSAERPKGSFSTLEIQRTEQGDSAMYLCASSPWQANEKLFFGSGTQLSVL.

This clone was detected ten times or more. The rearrangement joins TRBV5-1 to TRBJ1-1, with D tentatively TRBD1 (5 bases). The V gene's germline CDR1 is SGHRS and CDR2 YFSETQ. The CDR3 length is 15 residues. Trimming shortened V by 7 bases and J by 5 bases, and 21 bases separated the two germline ends. The CDR3 DNA sequence: TGCGCCAGCTCGGAGGTCGGGGCCGGTGAGACTGAAGCTTTCTTT. Protein product: CASSEVGAGETEAFF.

There are a few counts of this clone. This chain uses TRBV30 with TRBJ1-2; D gene uncertain. The CDR3 sequence is 13 residues long. The ends were cut back, 2 bases at V and 8 bases at J, with 15 bases in the middle. Looked up from germline, CDR1 is GTSNPN and CDR2 is SVGIG (reference sequence). Here the CDR3 reads CAWSPRLGYGYTF. DNA for the CDR3: TGTGCCTGGAGTCCCAGGTTGGGTTACGGCTACACCTTC.

In this sample, this clone turned up a few times. This sequence joins TRBV2 and TRBJ1-1; D is unresolved. V was shortened by 4 bases and J by 0 bases, with 9 bases between the two germline ends. Germline V gene sequence: CDR1 SNHLY, CDR2 FYNNEI. The CDR3 consists of 14 residues. The CDR3 DNA reads as TGTGCCAGCAGTGTCCGAGGCCTGAACACTGAAGCTTTCTTT. Its translation is CASSVRGLNTEAFF.

The chain links TRBV2 to TRBJ2-3; D may be TRBD1 (5 bases). The germline CDR1 and CDR2 sequences are SNHLY and FYNNEI. V dropped 7 bases and J dropped 6 bases, with 17 bases sitting between them. The CDR3 spans 14 residues. For the CDR3, the DNA is TGTGCCAGCACCGGCCAGGGCGGACCCGATACGCAGTATTTT. Translating gives CASTGQGGPDTQYF.

This clone has a count of ten or more. A junction end diverges from the germline sequence, so it may reflect a read error. This chain connects TRBV7-2 to TRBJ2-7, with D perhaps matching TRBD2 (6 bases). The CDR3 spans 12 residues. The germline V gene encodes CDR1 SGHTA and CDR2 FQGNSA. The CDR3 region is CASSLEGRAERF. Here the CDR3 DNA reads TGTGCCAGCAGCCTGGAGGGCCGGGCAGAAAGGTTC.

The CDR3 DNA follows: TGTGCCAGCAGCTGGAACAGGGGACGCTACGAGCAGTACTTC. This sequence encodes CASSWNRGRYEQYF. The V gene is TRBV7-9, the J gene TRBJ2-7; TRBD1 agrees at 7 bases. The germline CDR1 and CDR2 sequences are SEHNR and FQNEAQ (reference sequence). This CDR3 spans 14 amino acids. Unmatched junction bases numbered 6, after V lost 4 bases and J lost 3 bases.

The genes are TRBV28 and TRBJ2-4; 9 bases fit TRBD1. The CDR3 covers 15 residues. With 4 bases clipped from V and 5 bases from J, the junction kept 6 bases outside the gene matches. Germline CDR1 and CDR2: MDHEN and SYDVKM. The CDR3: CASSSAGTGQNIQYF. DNA of the CDR3: TGTGCCAGCAGTTCGGCCGGGACAGGGCAAAACATTCAGTACTTC.

The chain has TRBV9 and TRBJ1-1; 8 bases agree with TRBD1. In germline, CDR1 is SGDLS, CDR2 YYNGEE. CDR3 size: 15 residues. V lost 1 base, J lost 2 bases, and 4 bases stayed unmatched. The CDR3 loop is CASSVSGTGNTEAFF. The DNA of the CDR3 is TGTGCCAGCAGCGTATCCGGGACAGGAAACACTGAAGCTTTCTTT.

V is TRBV30 and J is TRBJ1-1; D gene ambiguous. The germline V gene encodes CDR1 GTSNPN and CDR2 SVGIG (reference sequence). V shed 0 bases and J shed 0 bases, with 5 bases lying between them. This CDR3 is built from 13 residues. In DNA, the CDR3 is TGTGCCTGGAGTGTACACCTGAACACTGAAGCTTTCTTT. Amino acids: CAWSVHLNTEAFF.

This clone was observed at least ten times. This chain connects TRBV7-2 to TRBJ2-7, with a possible D match to TRBD1 (5 bases). The germline gives CDR1 SGHTA, CDR2 FQGNSA. The CDR3 covers 14 residues. Trimming left V 5 bases short and J 7 bases short, with 18 bases between. The CDR3 nucleotides read TGTGCCAGCAGCCGACGGCACTACAAGGGGGAGCAGTACTTC. Its protein product is CASSRRHYKGEQYF.

The chain combines TRBV5-4 with TRBJ2-4, with D possibly being TRBD1 or TRBD2 (5 bases each). Trimming pared 4 bases from V and 4 bases from J, leaving 12 bases between. Germline CDR1 and CDR2: SGHNT and YYREEE (reference sequence). CDR3 length: 14 residues. The CDR3 loop is CASSTWDLKNIQYF. The CDR3 DNA reads TGTGCCAGCAGCACCTGGGACCTTAAAAACATTCAGTACTTC.

V gene TRBV6-5 combines with J gene TRBJ2-1, with D possibly being TRBD2 (6 bases). The germline V gene has CDR1 MNHEY and CDR2 SVGAGI. The CDR3 is 12 residues long. The germline V and J ends were trimmed by 8 bases and 4 bases, with 9 bases remaining between them. CDR3 residues: CASWAGYNEQFF. DNA of the CDR3: TGTGCCAGCTGGGCGGGGTACAATGAGCAGTTCTTC.

The chain carries TRBV9 and TRBJ1-1; 9 bases line up with TRBD1. The CDR3 consists of 14 residues. Germline values: CDR1 SGDLS, CDR2 YYNGEE. The junction had 5 bases not matched to a gene; V was cut back by 3 bases and J by 5 bases. The CDR3 loop reads CASSEQGAPTEAFF. CDR3 DNA: TGTGCCAGCAGCGAACAGGGGGCGCCTACTGAAGCTTTCTTT. The whole variable domain, filled in from reference TRBV9 and TRBJ1-1, reads DSGVTQTPKHLITATGQRVTLRCSPRSGDLSVYWYQQSLDQGLQFLIQYYNGEERAKGNILERFSAQQFPDLHSELNLSSLELGDSALYFCASSEQGAPTEAFFGQGTRLTVV.